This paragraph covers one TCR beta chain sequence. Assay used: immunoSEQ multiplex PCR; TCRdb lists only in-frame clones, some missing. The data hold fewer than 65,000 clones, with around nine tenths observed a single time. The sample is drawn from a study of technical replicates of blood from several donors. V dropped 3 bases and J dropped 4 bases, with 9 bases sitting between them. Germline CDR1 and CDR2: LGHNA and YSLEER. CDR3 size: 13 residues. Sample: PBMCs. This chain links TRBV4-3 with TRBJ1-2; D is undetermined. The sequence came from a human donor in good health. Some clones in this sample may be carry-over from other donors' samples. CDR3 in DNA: TGCGCCAGCAGCCAGGTTGAGCGCTATGGCTACACCTTC. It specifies CASSQVERYGYTF.